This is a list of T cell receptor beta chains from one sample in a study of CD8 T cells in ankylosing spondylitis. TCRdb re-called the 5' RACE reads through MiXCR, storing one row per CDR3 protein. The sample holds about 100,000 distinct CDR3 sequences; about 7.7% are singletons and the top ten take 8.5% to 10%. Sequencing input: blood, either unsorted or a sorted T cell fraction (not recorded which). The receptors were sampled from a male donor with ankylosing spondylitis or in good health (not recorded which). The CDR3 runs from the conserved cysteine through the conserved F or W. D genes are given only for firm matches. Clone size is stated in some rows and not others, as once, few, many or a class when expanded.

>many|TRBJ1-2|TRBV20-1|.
TGCAGTGCTAGGGTAGTAGAGGACTATGGCTACACCTTC
CSARVVEDYGYTF
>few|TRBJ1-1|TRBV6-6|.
TGTGCCAGCAGTAAGACAGGTAACACTGAAGCTTTCTTT
CASSKTGNTEAFF
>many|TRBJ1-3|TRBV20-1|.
TGCAGTGCTAGACCGGACCTGAGCTCTGGAAACACCATATATTTT
CSARPDLSSGNTIYF
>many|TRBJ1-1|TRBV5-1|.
TGCGCCAGCAGCTTGTATGCCTCGGGGAACACTGAAGCTTTCTTT
CASSLYASGNTEAFF
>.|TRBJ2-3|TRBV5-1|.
TGCGCCAGCAGCAACCCCTTGAGGGAGACCAGGGATACGCAGTATTTT
CASSNPLRETRDTQYF
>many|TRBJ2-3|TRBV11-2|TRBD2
TGTGCCAGCAGCCCGCAGCGGGAGGCCGGGTATACGCAGTATTTT
CASSPQREAGYTQYF
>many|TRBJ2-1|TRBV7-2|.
TGTGCCAGCAGCTTATCCCGGACGGGTTACAATGAGCAGTTCTTC
CASSLSRTGYNEQFF
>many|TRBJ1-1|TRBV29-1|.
TGCAGCGTTGGGAACACTGAAGCTTTCTTT
CSVGNTEAFF
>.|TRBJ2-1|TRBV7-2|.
TGTACCAGCAGCTTCCGAGCGGAAGAGCAGTTCTTC
CTSSFRAEEQFF
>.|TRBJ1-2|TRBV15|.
TGTGCCACCAGCAGAGATTGGGCGGGTGGCTACACCTTC
CATSRDWAGGYTF
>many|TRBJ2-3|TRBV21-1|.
TGTGCCAGCAGCAAAGGAGGCCGACTAGCGAGCACAGATACGCAGTATTTT
CASSKGGRLASTDTQYF
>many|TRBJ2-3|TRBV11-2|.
TGTGCCAGCAGCGGGGAATGGGGTACAGATACGCAGTATTTT
CASSGEWGTDTQYF
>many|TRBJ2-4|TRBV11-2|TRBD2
TGTGCCAGCAGCTTCACTAGCGGGAGGGCAGACATTCAGTACTTC
CASSFTSGRADIQYF
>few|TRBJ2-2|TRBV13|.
TGTGCCAGCATGGTCCGAGAGAACACCGGGGAGCTGTTTTTT
CASMVRENTGELFF
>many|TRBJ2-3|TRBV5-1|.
TGCGCCAGCAGCTTCTATCGAGGGGACACGCAGTATTTT
CASSFYRGDTQYF
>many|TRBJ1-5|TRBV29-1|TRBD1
TGCAGCGTCAAGGACAGGGGTAGCAATCAGCCCCAGCATTTT
CSVKDRGSNQPQHF
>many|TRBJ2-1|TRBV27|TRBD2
TGTGCCAGCAGTTGGCCGGGGGGAAATGAGCAGTTCTTC
CASSWPGGNEQFF
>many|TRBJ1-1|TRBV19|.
TGTGCCAGTAGTATTGGGGTAAACACTGAAGCTTTCTTT
CASSIGVNTEAFF
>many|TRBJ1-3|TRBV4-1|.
TGCGCCAGCAGCCACCGGCGGGACTTCCCGAGCTCTGGAAACACCATATATTTT
CASSHRRDFPSSGNTIYF
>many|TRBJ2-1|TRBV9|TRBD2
TGTGCCAGCAGCGTAGGGGCTAGCGGGGGCTTGAAGTTCTTC
CASSVGASGGLKFF
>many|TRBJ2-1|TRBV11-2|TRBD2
TGTGCCAGCAGCTTCGGGAGGGGTTCCTACAATGAGCAGTTCTTC
CASSFGRGSYNEQFF
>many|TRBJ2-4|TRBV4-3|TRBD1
TGCGCCAGCAGCCAGCGGACAGGGGACAACATTCAGTACTTC
CASSQRTGDNIQYF
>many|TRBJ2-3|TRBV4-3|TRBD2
TGCGCCAGCAGGACTAGCGGGGGGGCAGATACGCAGTATTTT
CASRTSGGADTQYF
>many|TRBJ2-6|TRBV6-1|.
TGTGCCAGCAGAAGACCCGACAGCTCTGGGGCCAACGTCCTGACTTTC
CASRRPDSSGANVLTF
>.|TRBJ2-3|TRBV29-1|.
TGCAGCGTTGAAGACGGTTGGGGGACAGATACGCAGTATTTT
CSVEDGWGTDTQYF
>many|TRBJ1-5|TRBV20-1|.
TGCAGTGCTAGAGATCGGGTGTATAGCAATCAGCCCCAGCATTTT
CSARDRVYSNQPQHF
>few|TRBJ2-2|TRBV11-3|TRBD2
TGTGCCAGCAGCCGACTAGCGGGAGAGTCCGGGGAGCTGTTTTTT
CASSRLAGESGELFF
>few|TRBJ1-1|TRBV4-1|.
TGCGCCAGCAGCCAAGATAGGAGACCCAAGAACACTGAAGCTTTCTTT
CASSQDRRPKNTEAFF
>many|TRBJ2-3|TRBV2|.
TGTGCCAGCGCATACAGCGATACGCAGTATTTT
CASAYSDTQYF
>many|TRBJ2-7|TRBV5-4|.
TGTGCCAGCAGCTTATCGGCTTACGACTACGAGCAGTACTTC
CASSLSAYDYEQYF
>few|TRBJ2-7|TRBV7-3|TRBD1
TGTGCCAGCAGCAAACAGGGGGGAAACTACGAGCAGTACTTC
CASSKQGGNYEQYF
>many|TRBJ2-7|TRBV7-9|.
TGTGCCAGCAGGAGCGGGCAGGGGAGGGAGCAGTACTTC
CASRSGQGREQYF
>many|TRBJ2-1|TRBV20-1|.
TGCAGTGCTAGTTTGGTTCTAGCCGGACTTAATGAGCAGTTCTTC
CSASLVLAGLNEQFF
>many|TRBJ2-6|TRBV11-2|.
TGTGCCAGCAGTCTAATGGGGACTGCGAACTCTGGGGCCAACGTCCTGACTTTC
CASSLMGTANSGANVLTF
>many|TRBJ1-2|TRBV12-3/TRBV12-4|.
TGTGCCAGCAGTTCCCTCCAGGGGAAGAACTATGGCTACACCTTC
CASSSLQGKNYGYTF
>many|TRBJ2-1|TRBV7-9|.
TGTGCCGGAATTGGGGGCGGTGAGCAGTTCTTC
CAGIGGGEQFF
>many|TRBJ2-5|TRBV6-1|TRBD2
TGTGCCAGCAGTACGGGACTAGCGGTTCAAGAGACCCAGTACTTC
CASSTGLAVQETQYF
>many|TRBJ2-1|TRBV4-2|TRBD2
TGTGCCAGCAGCCAAGCGGGGGGGACCAACAATGAGCAGTTCTTC
CASSQAGGTNNEQFF
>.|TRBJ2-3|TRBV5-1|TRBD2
TGCGCCAGCAGCTATCTAGCGGGCCTCACAGATACGCAGTATTTT
CASSYLAGLTDTQYF
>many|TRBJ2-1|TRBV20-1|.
TGCAGTGCTAGGGTAGTCTCTTGGGAGCAGTTCTTC
CSARVVSWEQFF
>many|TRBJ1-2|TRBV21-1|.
TGTGCCAGCACCTCAGGGTCTGGGGGCTACACCTTC
CASTSGSGGYTF
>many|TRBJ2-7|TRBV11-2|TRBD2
TGTGCCAGCAGCGCAGAAGGACTAGCGGGAGGGCCAGGTTACGAGCAGTACTTC
CASSAEGLAGGPGYEQYF